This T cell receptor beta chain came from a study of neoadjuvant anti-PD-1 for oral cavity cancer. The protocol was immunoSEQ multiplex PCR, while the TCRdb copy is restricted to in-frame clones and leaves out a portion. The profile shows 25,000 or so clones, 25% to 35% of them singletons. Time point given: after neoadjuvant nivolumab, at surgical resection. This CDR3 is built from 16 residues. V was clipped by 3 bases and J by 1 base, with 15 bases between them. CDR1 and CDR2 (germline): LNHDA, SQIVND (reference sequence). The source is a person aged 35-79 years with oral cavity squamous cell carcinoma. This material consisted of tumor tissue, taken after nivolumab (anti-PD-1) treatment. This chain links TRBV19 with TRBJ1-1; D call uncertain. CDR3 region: CASSIRPPASNTEAFF. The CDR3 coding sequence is TGTGCCAGTAGTATCCGACCCCCCGCCTCGAACACTGAAGCTTTCTTT.